Shown below are 6 T cell receptor beta chains from a single sample sequenced in a study of blood T cell repertoires in COVID-19. The method was immunoSEQ multiplex PCR; TCRdb's version includes in-frame clones alone and lacks a portion of them. This sample has almost 200,000 clones, with more than 70% found just once. The specimen was PBMCs or T cells enriched from blood (not recorded which). All receptors come from a woman under 30 who had recovered from COVID-19.

V is TRBV6-5 and J is TRBJ1-2, with TRBD1 matching 11 bases. CDR3 length: 14 residues. J was trimmed by 4 bases and V by 10 bases; bases with no gene match: 8. Germline V gene data show CDR1 as MNHEY and CDR2 as SVGAGI. CDR3 region: CATLDRGPFYGYTF. For the CDR3, the DNA is TGTGCCACCTTGGACAGGGGGCCGTTCTATGGCTACACCTTC.

This clone was detected a few times. This rearrangement joins TRBV6-4 to TRBJ1-4, with D possibly matching TRBD1 (5 bases). The CDR3 covers 13 residues. The germline V gene has CDR1 MRHNA and CDR2 SNTAGT. Trimming left V 3 bases short and J 10 bases short, with 12 bases between. CDR3 loop: CASSERGTGKLFF. The CDR3 nucleotides read TGTGCCAGCAGTGAGCGGGGGACGGGAAAACTGTTTTTT.

This clone is a singleton in its sample. The chain joins TRBV15 to TRBJ1-2, with D possibly matching TRBD1 (6 bases). Trimming shortened V by 1 base and J by 3 bases, and 6 bases separated the two germline ends. The CDR3 is 13 residues long. Germline lookup yields CDR1 LNHNV and CDR2 YYDKDF (reference sequence). CDR3 sequence reads: CATSRAGDYGYTF. The CDR3 region has the DNA TGTGCCACCAGCAGAGCAGGGGACTATGGCTACACCTTC.

The chain links TRBV7-9 to TRBJ2-7; D remains unclear. The CDR3 length is 12 residues. In germline, CDR1 is SEHNR, CDR2 FQNEAQ (reference sequence). V was trimmed by 5 bases and J by 6 bases, leaving 11 bases between them. The CDR3 is CASSPNDPEQYF. The CDR3 bases are TGTGCCAGCAGCCCTAATGATCCCGAGCAGTACTTC.

This rearrangement joins TRBV5-1 to TRBJ1-4; TRBD1 agrees at 10 bases. Germline V gene data show CDR1 as SGHRS and CDR2 as YFSETQ. CDR3 length: 16 residues. V was clipped by 4 bases and J by 8 bases; unmatched bases: 11. The CDR3: CASSRPTGGAGEKLFF. The CDR3 DNA follows: TGCGCCAGCAGCAGGCCGACAGGGGGCGCGGGGGAAAAACTGTTTTTT.

The table lists this clone with many counts. This chain connects TRBV27 to TRBJ2-3, with TRBD1 matching 12 bases. The CDR3 covers 16 residues. Germline assignment: CDR1 MNHEY and CDR2 SMNVEV (reference sequence). The junction had 10 bases not matched to a gene; V was cut back by 5 bases and J by 7 bases. The CDR3 spells CASSTSGTGGLYTQYF. CDR3 in DNA: TGTGCCAGCAGTACCTCCGGGACAGGGGGCCTATATACGCAGTATTTT.